Below are 31 T cell receptor beta chains sequenced from a single sample in a study of radiotherapy plus CTLA-4 blockade in lung cancer listed by TCRdb under 2018. Libraries were built with the immunoSEQ multiplex PCR assay. Drawn from immuneACCESS, this table holds only the in-frame rearrangements with V and J called that TCRdb kept. Clones are partly lost; checked studies trace under half to an unresolved V gene and leave the rest unexplained. The sample profile shows roughly 97,000 clones; around 79% of them were found once. Of the sample, approximately 2.6% is held by the ten largest clones. Sequences were derived from peripheral blood, sampled from a patient treated with radiotherapy plus ipilimumab. The receptors here all came from a human donor with non-small cell lung cancer who had a partial response to radiotherapy plus ipilimumab. Some clones in this sample may be carry-over from other donors' samples.

V gene TRBV11-2 combines with J gene TRBJ2-3, with 12 bases that match TRBD2. Germline CDR1 and CDR2: SGHAT and FQNNGV. With V trimmed by 3 bases and J by 2 bases, 3 bases remained unmatched. The CDR3 is 16 amino acids. CDR3 amino acids: CASSLRLAGVTDTQYF. The CDR3 nucleotides are TGTGCCAGCAGCTTGAGACTAGCGGGGGTCACAGATACGCAGTATTTT.

V and J are TRBV11-2 and TRBJ2-1; no definite D call. V gave up 0 bases and J gave up 6 bases, with 6 bases separating them. This CDR3 has 13 residues. Germline loops: CDR1 SGHAT, CDR2 FQNNGV. The CDR3 nucleotides are TGTGCCAGCAGCTTAGAGCGGCCCAATGAGCAGTTCTTC. Its protein product is CASSLERPNEQFF.

V usage is TRBV7-2 and J usage is TRBJ1-5, with 7 positions matching TRBD1. Per the germline V gene, CDR1 is SGHTA and CDR2 is FQGNSA. There are 15 residues in the CDR3. J gave up 0 bases and V 4 bases, and 3 bases lay outside the gene matches. This chain's CDR3 is CASSYAGGSNQPQHF. CDR3 sequence (DNA): TGTGCCAGCAGCTATGCAGGGGGTAGCAATCAGCCCCAGCATTTT. The whole variable domain, remainder taken from reference TRBV7-2 and TRBJ1-5, is GAGVSQSPSNKVTEKGKDVELRCDPISGHTALYWYRQSLGQGLEFLIYFQGNSAPDKSGLPSDRFSAERTGGSVSTLTIQRTQQEDSAVYLCASSYAGGSNQPQHFGDGTRLSIL.

This chain links TRBV5-1 with TRBJ2-1; TRBD1 is a possible D gene (5 bases). Germline lookup yields CDR1 SGHRS and CDR2 YFSETQ. V lost 0 bases, J lost 2 bases, and 9 bases lay in between. The CDR3 extends over 15 amino acids. The CDR3 region is CASSLGQSAYNEQFF. The CDR3 coding sequence is TGCGCCAGCAGCTTGGGACAGTCGGCCTACAATGAGCAGTTCTTC.

V gene TRBV5-6 combines with J gene TRBJ2-2; possible D gene TRBD2, 5 bases. The V and J ends lost 7 bases and 3 bases respectively, with 16 bases between them. The CDR3 covers 15 residues. Germline V gene data show CDR1 as SGHDT and CDR2 as YYEEEE. This CDR3 reads CASHETGKYTGELFF. The CDR3 DNA is TGTGCCAGCCATGAGACGGGGAAATACACCGGGGAGCTGTTTTTT. Full variable domain (outside the CDR3, taken from reference TRBV5-6 and TRBJ2-2): DAGVTQSPTHLIKTRGQQVTLRCSPKSGHDTVSWYQQALGQGPQFIFQYYEEEERQRGNFPDRFSGHQFPNYSSELNVNALLLGDSALYLCASHETGKYTGELFFGEGSRLTVL.

The chain employs TRBV5-1 and TRBJ1-6; D is unresolved. The CDR3 runs 15 residues. The V end lost 0 bases, the J end lost 10 bases, and 14 bases lay between the germline ends. CDR1 is SGHRS, CDR2 YFSETQ, per germline. The CDR3 nucleotides are TGCGCCAGCAGCTTGGTGGATTCGGCCGGGTCACCCCTCCACTTT. It codes for CASSLVDSAGSPLHF.

This clone was seen a few times. The genes are TRBV27 and TRBJ2-7, with D possibly TRBD2 on 5 matching bases. Trimming left V 2 bases short and J 5 bases short, with 13 bases between. Per the germline V gene, CDR1 is MNHEY and CDR2 is SMNVEV (reference sequence). The CDR3 is 14 residues long. CDR3 in DNA: TGTGCCAGCAGTTTAAGCGGAGCCGCCCACGAGCAGTACTTC. Protein product: CASSLSGAAHEQYF.

The chain recombines TRBV5-4 with TRBJ2-1; tentative D call: TRBD2 (7 bases). Germline CDR1 and CDR2: SGHNT and YYREEE (reference sequence). The CDR3 runs 13 residues. V lost 4 bases to trimming and J lost 8 bases, with 13 bases between them. Here the CDR3 reads CASSTAGAYEQFF. CDR3 nucleotides: TGTGCCAGCAGCACGGCGGGGGCTTATGAGCAGTTCTTC.

The chain links TRBV10-2 to TRBJ2-4; perhaps TRBD2 as D (5 bases). V was clipped by 8 bases and J by 0 bases, with 14 bases between them. Looked up from germline, CDR1 is WSHSY and CDR2 is SAAADI. CDR3 length: 15 residues. CDR3 sequence: CASSGIQVAKNIQYF. DNA for the CDR3: TGCGCCAGCTCCGGGATTCAGGTAGCCAAAAACATTCAGTACTTC.

J is TRBJ2-1 and V is TRBV6-6; D is perhaps TRBD2 (5 bases). V was pared by 6 bases and J by 4 bases, with 16 bases between. Germline CDR1 reads MNHNY; CDR2 reads SVGAGI (reference sequence). CDR3 length equals 15 residues. CDR3 in amino acids: CASRVGYSGYNEQFF. CDR3 in DNA: TGTGCCAGCAGGGTCGGGTACTCGGGGTACAATGAGCAGTTCTTC.

This chain links TRBV5-4 with TRBJ2-7; TRBD2 agrees at 8 bases. The CDR3 spans 12 residues. CDR1 is SGHNT, CDR2 YYREEE, per germline (reference sequence). V gave up 2 bases and J gave up 5 bases; unmatched junction bases: 0. The CDR3 DNA reads as TGTGCCAGCAGCTTCGGGGGGGACGAGCAGTACTTC. Translation gives CASSFGGDEQYF. Using reference TRBV5-4 and TRBJ2-7 for the parts outside the CDR3, the full variable domain is ETGVTQSPTHLIKTRGQQVTLRCSSQSGHNTVSWYQQALGQGPQFIFQYYREEENGRGNFPPRFSGLQFPNYSSELNVNALELDDSALYLCASSFGGDEQYFGPGTRLTVT.

The CDR3 protein is CASSAMTSGNGNNEQFF. CDR3 in DNA: TGCGCCAGCAGCGCGATGACTAGCGGGAATGGGAACAATGAGCAGTTCTTC. V is TRBV5-1 and J is TRBJ2-1; TRBD2 aligns across 11 bases. The junction had 11 bases not matched to a gene; V was cut back by 4 bases and J by 5 bases. The CDR3 totals 17 residues. Germline V gene sequence: CDR1 SGHRS, CDR2 YFSETQ.

This clone appeared once. The chain uses TRBV18 and TRBJ1-2, with a possible D match to TRBD1 (6 bases). Trimming stripped 8 bases from V and 4 bases from J, with 29 bases between. The germline V gene encodes CDR1 KGHSH and CDR2 LQKENI. The CDR3 sequence is 18 residues long. CDR3 protein: CASATSQKPGAPGYGYTF. The CDR3 DNA follows: TGTGCCAGCGCAACTTCCCAAAAACCAGGGGCCCCGGGCTATGGCTACACCTTC.

V usage is TRBV19 and J usage is TRBJ2-1; 7 bases map to TRBD2. Germline CDR1 is LNHDA and CDR2 is SQIVND (reference sequence). The CDR3 sequence is 15 residues long. J gave up 2 bases and V 3 bases, and 4 bases lay outside the gene matches. CDR3 loop: CASSIGGRAYNEQFF. CDR3 nucleotides: TGTGCCAGTAGTATTGGAGGGAGGGCCTACAATGAGCAGTTCTTC.

The rearrangement links TRBV7-6 to TRBJ2-3; TRBD2 is a possible D gene (6 bases). CDR1 and CDR2 (germline): SGHVS, FNYEAQ. Deletions cut 4 bases from V and 6 bases from J, with 20 bases between. The CDR3 extends over 16 amino acids. The CDR3, as DNA: TGTGCCAGCAGCTGGGGGGAGACCCCAATCCGCGATACGCAGTATTTT. Residues: CASSWGETPIRDTQYF.

V and J are TRBV29-1 and TRBJ1-5, with 7 positions matching TRBD1. The V segment lost 7 bases and the J segment 4 bases; nucleotides outside the gene matches: 4. This CDR3 has 12 residues. Germline CDR1 is SQVTM and CDR2 is ANQGSEA. CDR3 coding DNA: TGCAGCGCCGGACAGGAGAATCAGCCCCAGCATTTT. Encoded protein: CSAGQENQPQHF. The variable domain in full, with the rest retrieved from reference TRBV29-1 and TRBJ1-5, is SAVISQKPSRDICQRGTSLTIQCQVDSQVTMMFWYRQQPGQSLTLIATANQGSEATYESGFVIDKFPISRPNLTFSTLTVSNMSPEDSSIYLCSAGQENQPQHFGDGTRLSIL.

The count of this clone is one. V gene TRBV5-1 combines with J gene TRBJ2-3; 12 bases align to TRBD2. The J segment lost 2 bases and the V segment lost 2 bases, leaving 9 bases of the junction unmatched. This CDR3 is 18 amino acids long. Germline values: CDR1 SGHRS, CDR2 YFSETQ. Here the CDR3 reads CASSFMRTSGVNTDTQYF. The CDR3 DNA reads as TGCGCCAGCAGCTTTATGCGGACTAGCGGGGTAAACACAGATACGCAGTATTTT.

J is TRBJ2-5 and V is TRBV5-4; 10 bases agree with TRBD2. In germline, CDR1 is SGHNT, CDR2 YYREEE (reference sequence). The CDR3 runs 15 residues. V shed 1 base and J 3 bases; nucleotides not matched to a gene: 3. CDR3: CASSLTSGEKETQYF. The CDR3 bases are TGTGCCAGCAGCTTGACTAGCGGGGAAAAAGAGACCCAGTACTTC. Full variable domain (outside the CDR3, taken from reference TRBV5-4 and TRBJ2-5): ETGVTQSPTHLIKTRGQQVTLRCSSQSGHNTVSWYQQALGQGPQFIFQYYREEENGRGNFPPRFSGLQFPNYSSELNVNALELDDSALYLCASSLTSGEKETQYFGPGTRLLVL.

The rearrangement links TRBV10-1 to TRBJ1-4, with 10 nucleotides matching TRBD1. The CDR3 runs to 17 residues. The V and J ends lost 3 bases and 4 bases, in that order; junction bases with no gene match: 8. CDR1 WNHNN and CDR2 SYGVQD come from the germline V gene (reference sequence). The CDR3 DNA reads TGCGCCAGCAGTGATCCGGGACAGGGGTCTTTTAATGAAAAACTGTTTTTT. Its translation is CASSDPGQGSFNEKLFF.

There are a few counts of this clone. The chain employs TRBV5-1 and TRBJ1-2, with TRBD1 matching 7 bases. The J segment lost 4 bases and the V segment lost 4 bases, leaving 7 bases of the junction unmatched. The CDR3 runs to 14 residues. CDR1 SGHRS and CDR2 YFSETQ come from the germline V gene. The CDR3 region is CASSHEGQFYGYTF. CDR3 nucleotide sequence: TGCGCCAGCAGCCACGAGGGACAGTTCTATGGCTACACCTTC.

This clone has only one observation. The chain carries TRBV7-2 and TRBJ2-7, with D maybe TRBD1 (6 bases). Germline lookup yields CDR1 SGHTA and CDR2 FQGNSA. The CDR3 sequence is 16 residues long. The V and J ends lost 2 bases and 4 bases respectively, with 18 bases between them. The CDR3 loop reads CASSLSFSGGVYEQYF. The CDR3 DNA follows: TGTGCCAGCAGCTTAAGTTTCTCTGGGGGCGTATACGAGCAGTACTTC.

The V and J genes are TRBV28 and TRBJ1-1; no clear D gene. CDR3 length: 12 amino acids. Trimming took 5 bases from V and 8 from J, leaving 12 bases between them. Germline V gives CDR1 MDHEN, CDR2 SYDVKM. The CDR3 DNA reads as TGTGCCAGCAGTACAACACCCCCAGAAGCTTTCTTT. As protein: CASSTTPPEAFF.

The V call is TRBV7-8, the J call TRBJ2-6, with 7 bases lining up with TRBD1. Per germline, CDR1 SGHVS and CDR2 FQNEAQ. Germline trimming cut 5 bases from V and 0 bases from J; bases unmatched to any gene: 4. This CDR3 is 16 amino acids long. The CDR3 region is CASSIGQASGANVLTF. DNA of the CDR3: TGTGCCAGCAGCATAGGACAGGCCTCTGGGGCCAACGTCCTGACTTTC.

The CDR3 coding sequence is TGTGCCAGCAGCCAAGGGACTAGCGGGGGGGTGGCCCAGTACTTC. Its translation: CASSQGTSGGVAQYF. The chain has TRBV7-6 and TRBJ2-5; 16 bases align to TRBD2. The CDR3 covers 15 residues. With V trimmed by 5 bases and J by 9 bases, 6 bases remained unmatched. Germline CDR1 SGHVS, CDR2 FNYEAQ.

The rearrangement links TRBV7-8 to TRBJ2-5; TRBD1 aligns across 8 bases. CDR1 and CDR2 from the germline V gene are SGHVS and FQNEAQ. J lost 6 bases, V lost 0 bases, and 9 bases had no gene match. This CDR3 is built from 16 residues. The CDR3 DNA reads as TGTGCCAGCAGCTTAGCTAGGACAGGGATGAGGAAGACCCAGTACTTC. It codes for CASSLARTGMRKTQYF.

This clone was seen a handful of times. This sequence joins TRBV7-2 and TRBJ1-1, with D possibly matching TRBD1 (5 bases). Germline V gene sequence: CDR1 SGHTA, CDR2 FQGNSA. Between the trimmed V and J ends, which lost 5 bases and 5 bases, there was a span of 21 bases. The CDR3 totals 16 residues. CDR3: CASSDQHWGGKTEAFF. CDR3 DNA sequence: TGTGCCAGCAGCGACCAGCATTGGGGGGGAAAGACTGAAGCTTTCTTT.

V gene TRBV5-1 combines with J gene TRBJ1-1; 7 bases are a match to TRBD1. This CDR3 has 14 amino acids. The V gene's germline CDR1 is SGHRS and CDR2 YFSETQ. V dropped 4 bases and J dropped 3; count of bases not matched to a gene: 6. CDR3 sequence reads: CASSPGQADTEAFF. CDR3 DNA sequence: TGCGCCAGCAGCCCTGGACAGGCAGACACTGAAGCTTTCTTT.

This clone was observed a few times. J is TRBJ1-4 and V is TRBV18, with no clear D. The V end was cut by 0 bases, the J end by 4 bases, with 12 bases between. The CDR3 runs 16 residues. Per the germline V gene, CDR1 is KGHSH and CDR2 is LQKENI. CDR3: CASSPPSAGLNEKLFF. The CDR3 DNA sequence: TGTGCCAGCTCACCACCATCTGCAGGCCTTAATGAAAAACTGTTTTTT.

This sequence joins TRBV5-5 and TRBJ1-6; TRBD1 matches at 9 bases. Germline loops: CDR1 SGHKS, CDR2 YYEKEE (reference sequence). With V trimmed by 1 base and J by 9 bases, 5 bases remained unmatched. The CDR3 contains 15 residues. The CDR3 bases are TGTGCCAGCAGCTTGACCGGACAGGGGAGTTCACCCCTCCACTTT. Its translation: CASSLTGQGSSPLHF.

This rearrangement joins TRBV28 to TRBJ2-3, with no clear D. The CDR3 length is 14 residues. Germline V gives CDR1 MDHEN, CDR2 SYDVKM. Trimming took 4 bases from V and 10 from J, leaving 18 bases between them. The CDR3 sequence is CASSSPNTGTPQYF. The CDR3 DNA reads as TGTGCCAGCAGTTCACCCAACACGGGTACTCCGCAGTATTTT.

The chain joins TRBV6-5 to TRBJ2-2, with 8 bases aligning to TRBD2. This CDR3 region has 14 residues. The V gene end was trimmed by 6 bases and the J gene end by 6 bases; junction bases not matched to a gene: 6. Germline CDR1 is MNHEY and CDR2 is SVGAGI. DNA of the CDR3: TGTGCCAGCAGCCCCCCGGGGGGGTCCGGGGAGCTGTTTTTT. Residues: CASSPPGGSGELFF.